This T cell receptor (beta chain) was observed in a study of blood T cell repertoires in COVID-19. Study-level background: Samples came from the United States, Italy and Spain, spanning acute and convalescent COVID-19.

Per the authors' pipeline: Reference gene primer amplification gave estimated nucleated cell counts. TCRdb's table, derived via immunoSEQ multiplex PCR, lists solely in-frame clones and lacks some. V and J calls and clone size are given by that table; D and trimming were obtained from the DNA. Counted here are around 180,000 clones, about four fifths occurring once; the ten biggest clones make up around 7%. The sample comprised peripheral blood. The clonotype was recovered from an older man with active or convalescent COVID-19.

CDR3 loop: CASSPRTSGEGDTQYF. CDR3 bases: TGTGCCAGTAGTCCCAGGACTAGCGGGGAGGGAGATACGCAGTATTTT. This chain uses TRBV19 with TRBJ2-3; TRBD2 matches 12 bases. The CDR3 contains 16 residues. In germline, CDR1 is LNHDA, CDR2 SQIVND (reference sequence). J gave up 5 bases and V 5 bases, and 8 bases lay outside the gene matches.